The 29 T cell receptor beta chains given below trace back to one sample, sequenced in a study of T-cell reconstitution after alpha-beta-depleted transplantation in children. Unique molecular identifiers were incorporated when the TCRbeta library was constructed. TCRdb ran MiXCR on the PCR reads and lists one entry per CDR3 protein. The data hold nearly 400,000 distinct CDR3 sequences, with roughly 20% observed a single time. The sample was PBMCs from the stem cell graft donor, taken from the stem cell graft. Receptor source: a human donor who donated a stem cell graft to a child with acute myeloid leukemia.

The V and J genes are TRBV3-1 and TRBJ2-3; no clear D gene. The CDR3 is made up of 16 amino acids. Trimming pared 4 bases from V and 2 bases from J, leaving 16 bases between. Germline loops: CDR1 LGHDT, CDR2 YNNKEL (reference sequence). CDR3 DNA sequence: TGTGCCAGCAGCCCTATAACAGCAGAGAACACAGATACGCAGTATTTT. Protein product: CASSPITAENTDTQYF.

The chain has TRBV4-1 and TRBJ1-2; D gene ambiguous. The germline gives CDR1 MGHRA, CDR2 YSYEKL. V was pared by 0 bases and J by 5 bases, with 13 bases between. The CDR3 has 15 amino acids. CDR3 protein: CASSQDRPQFYGYTF. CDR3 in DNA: TGCGCCAGCAGCCAAGATCGTCCACAGTTTTATGGCTACACCTTC.

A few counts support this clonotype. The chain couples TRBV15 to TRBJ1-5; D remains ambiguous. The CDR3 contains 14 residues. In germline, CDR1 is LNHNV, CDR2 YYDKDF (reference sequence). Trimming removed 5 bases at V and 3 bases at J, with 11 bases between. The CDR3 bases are TGTGCCACCAGCTTAGGGCCCGCCAATCAGCCCCAGCATTTT. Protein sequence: CATSLGPANQPQHF.

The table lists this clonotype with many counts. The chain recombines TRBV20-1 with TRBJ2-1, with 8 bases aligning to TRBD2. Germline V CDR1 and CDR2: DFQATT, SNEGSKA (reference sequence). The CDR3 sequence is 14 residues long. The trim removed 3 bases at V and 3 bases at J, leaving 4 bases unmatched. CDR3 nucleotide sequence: TGCAGTGCTAGGAGCGGGAGCCACTACAATGAGCAGTTCTTC. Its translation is CSARSGSHYNEQFF.

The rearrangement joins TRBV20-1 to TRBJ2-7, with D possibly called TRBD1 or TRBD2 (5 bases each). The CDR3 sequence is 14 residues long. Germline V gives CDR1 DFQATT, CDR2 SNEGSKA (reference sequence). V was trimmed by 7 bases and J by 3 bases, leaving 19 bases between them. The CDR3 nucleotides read TGCAGTGGAAAACGAGGGGACCGGGACTACGAGCAGTACTTC. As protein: CSGKRGDRDYEQYF.

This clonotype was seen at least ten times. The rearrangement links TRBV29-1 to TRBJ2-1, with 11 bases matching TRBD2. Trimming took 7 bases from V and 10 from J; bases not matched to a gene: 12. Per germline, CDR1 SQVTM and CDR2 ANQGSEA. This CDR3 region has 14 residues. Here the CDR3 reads CSAETSGKAREQFF. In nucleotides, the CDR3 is TGCAGCGCAGAGACTAGCGGGAAGGCGAGGGAGCAGTTCTTC.

CDR3 nucleotides: TGTGCCAGCAGTCTACAACCCTACGAGCAGTACTTC. It codes for CASSLQPYEQYF. The V and J genes are TRBV28 and TRBJ2-7; D gene uncertain. CDR1 and CDR2 from the germline V gene are MDHEN and SYDVKM. The CDR3 has 12 residues. Trimming took off 5 bases at V and 2 bases at J, with 7 bases between the two ends.

The CDR3 DNA sequence: TGTGCCAGCAGTGAACTGAGACTGGGAGCCTCTGGAAACACCATATATTTT. Translating gives CASSELRLGASGNTIYF. The chain has TRBV25-1 and TRBJ1-3; the D is unclear. CDR1 is MGHDK and CDR2 is SYGVNS in the germline V gene. V lost 2 bases, J lost 0 bases, and 14 bases lay in between. The CDR3 is made up of 17 amino acids.

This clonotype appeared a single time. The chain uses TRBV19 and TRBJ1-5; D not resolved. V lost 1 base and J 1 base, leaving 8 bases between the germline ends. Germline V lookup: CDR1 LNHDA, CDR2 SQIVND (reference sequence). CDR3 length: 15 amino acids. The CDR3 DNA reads TGTGCCAGTAGTATAGTTATCTCGAGCAATCAGCCCCAGCATTTT. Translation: CASSIVISSNQPQHF. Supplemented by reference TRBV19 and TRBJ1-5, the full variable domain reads DGGITQSPKYLFRKEGQNVTLSCEQNLNHDAMYWYRQDPGQGLRLIYYSQIVNDFQKGDIAEGYSVSREKKESFPLTVTSAQKNPTAFYLCASSIVISSNQPQHFGDGTRLSIL.

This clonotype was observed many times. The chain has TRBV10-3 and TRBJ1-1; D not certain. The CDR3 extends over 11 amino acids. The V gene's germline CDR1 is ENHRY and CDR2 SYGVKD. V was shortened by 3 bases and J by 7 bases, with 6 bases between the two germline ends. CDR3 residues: CAISDSDEAFF. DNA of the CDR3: TGTGCCATCAGTGATAGTGATGAAGCTTTCTTT.

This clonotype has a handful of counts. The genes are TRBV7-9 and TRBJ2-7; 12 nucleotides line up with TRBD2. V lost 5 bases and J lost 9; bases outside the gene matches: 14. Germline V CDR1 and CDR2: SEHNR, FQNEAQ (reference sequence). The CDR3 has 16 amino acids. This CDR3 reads CASSAWTSGTLRGQYF. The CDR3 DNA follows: TGTGCCAGCAGCGCCTGGACTAGCGGGACTCTACGAGGGCAGTACTTC.

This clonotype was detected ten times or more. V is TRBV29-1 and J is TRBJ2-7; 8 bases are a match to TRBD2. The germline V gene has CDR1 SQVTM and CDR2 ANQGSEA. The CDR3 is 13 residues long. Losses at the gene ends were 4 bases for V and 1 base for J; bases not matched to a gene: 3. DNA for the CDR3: TGCAGCGTTGGGCTAGCGGGTTCCTACGAGCAGTACTTC. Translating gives CSVGLAGSYEQYF.

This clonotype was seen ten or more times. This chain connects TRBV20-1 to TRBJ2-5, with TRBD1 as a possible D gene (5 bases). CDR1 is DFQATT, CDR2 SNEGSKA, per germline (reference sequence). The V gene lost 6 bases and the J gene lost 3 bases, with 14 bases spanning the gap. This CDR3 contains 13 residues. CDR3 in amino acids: CSARPTGEETQYF. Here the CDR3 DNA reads TGCAGTGCCCGCCCTACAGGTGAAGAGACCCAGTACTTC.

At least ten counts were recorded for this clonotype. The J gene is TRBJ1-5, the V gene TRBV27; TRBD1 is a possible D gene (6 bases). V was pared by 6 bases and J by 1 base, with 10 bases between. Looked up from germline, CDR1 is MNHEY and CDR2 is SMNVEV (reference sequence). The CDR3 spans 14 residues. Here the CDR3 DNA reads TGTGCCAGCAGACAGGGCGCGAGCAATCAGCCCCAGCATTTT. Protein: CASRQGASNQPQHF.

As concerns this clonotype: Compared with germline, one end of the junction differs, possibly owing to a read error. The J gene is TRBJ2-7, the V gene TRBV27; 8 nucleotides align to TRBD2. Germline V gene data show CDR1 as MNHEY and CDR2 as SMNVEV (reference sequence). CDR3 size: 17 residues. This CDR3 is CASSVSGSPFPPSTQAF. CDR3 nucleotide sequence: TGTGCCAGCAGTGTGAGCGGGAGCCCATTTCCACCTTCTACCCAGGCCTTC.

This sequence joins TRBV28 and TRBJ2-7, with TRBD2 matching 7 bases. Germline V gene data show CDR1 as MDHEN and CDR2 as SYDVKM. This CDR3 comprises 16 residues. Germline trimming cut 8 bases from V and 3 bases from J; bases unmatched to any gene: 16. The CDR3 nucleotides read TGTGCCAGCGCCCCCCACTCTAGCGGAGATAACTACGAGCAGTACTTC. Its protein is CASAPHSSGDNYEQYF.

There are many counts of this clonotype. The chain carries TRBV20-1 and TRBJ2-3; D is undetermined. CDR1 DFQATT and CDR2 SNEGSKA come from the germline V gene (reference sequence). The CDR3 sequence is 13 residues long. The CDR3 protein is CRPSRRVGDTQYF. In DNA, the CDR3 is TGCAGGCCTTCGAGACGGGTGGGTGATACGCAGTATTTT.

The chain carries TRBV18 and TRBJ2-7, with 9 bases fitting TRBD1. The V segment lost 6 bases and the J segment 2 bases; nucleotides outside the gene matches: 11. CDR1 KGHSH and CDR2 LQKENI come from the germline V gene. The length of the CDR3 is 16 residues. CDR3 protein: CASSPNPGQGTYEQYF. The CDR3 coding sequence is TGTGCCAGCTCCCCCAACCCAGGACAGGGGACCTACGAGCAGTACTTC.

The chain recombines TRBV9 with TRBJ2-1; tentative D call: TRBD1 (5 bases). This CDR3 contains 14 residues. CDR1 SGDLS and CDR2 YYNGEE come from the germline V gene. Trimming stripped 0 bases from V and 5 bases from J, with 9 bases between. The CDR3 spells CASSVVQGNNEQFF. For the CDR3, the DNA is TGTGCCAGCAGCGTAGTCCAGGGTAACAATGAGCAGTTCTTC.

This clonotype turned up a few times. The CDR3 sequence: CSVVPSGWGGSYNEQFF. In DNA, the CDR3 is TGCAGCGTTGTCCCCTCGGGTTGGGGGGGCTCCTACAATGAGCAGTTCTTC. The chain has TRBV29-1 and TRBJ2-1, with 7 bases aligning to TRBD2. V was clipped by 4 bases and J by 0 bases; unmatched bases: 12. Germline V gene sequence: CDR1 SQVTM, CDR2 ANQGSEA. The CDR3 has 17 residues.

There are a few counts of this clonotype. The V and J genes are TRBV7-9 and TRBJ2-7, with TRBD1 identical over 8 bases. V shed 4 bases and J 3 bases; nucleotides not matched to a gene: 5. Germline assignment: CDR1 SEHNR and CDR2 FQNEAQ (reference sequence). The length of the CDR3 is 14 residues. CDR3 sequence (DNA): TGTGCCAGCAGCTACCCGGGACAGGACTACGAGCAGTACTTC. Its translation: CASSYPGQDYEQYF.

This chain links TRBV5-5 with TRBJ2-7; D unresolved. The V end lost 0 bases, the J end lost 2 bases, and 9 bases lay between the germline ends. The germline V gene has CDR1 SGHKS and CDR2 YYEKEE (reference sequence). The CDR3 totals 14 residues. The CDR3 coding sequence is TGTGCCAGCAGCTTGGCCTATGCCGCCTACGAGCAGTACTTC. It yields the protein CASSLAYAAYEQYF.

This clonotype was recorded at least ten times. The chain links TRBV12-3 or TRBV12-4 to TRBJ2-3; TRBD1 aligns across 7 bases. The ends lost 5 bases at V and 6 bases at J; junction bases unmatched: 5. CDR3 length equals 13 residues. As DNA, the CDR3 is TGTGCCAGCAGTCAAGGGACAGCGGATACGCAGTATTTT. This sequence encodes CASSQGTADTQYF.

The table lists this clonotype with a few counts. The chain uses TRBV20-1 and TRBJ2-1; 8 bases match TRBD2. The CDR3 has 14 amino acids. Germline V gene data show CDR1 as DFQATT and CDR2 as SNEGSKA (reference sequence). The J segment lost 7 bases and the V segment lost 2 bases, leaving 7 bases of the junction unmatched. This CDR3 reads CSARSGGPGNEQFF. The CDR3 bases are TGCAGTGCTAGATCGGGAGGGCCGGGAAATGAGCAGTTCTTC.

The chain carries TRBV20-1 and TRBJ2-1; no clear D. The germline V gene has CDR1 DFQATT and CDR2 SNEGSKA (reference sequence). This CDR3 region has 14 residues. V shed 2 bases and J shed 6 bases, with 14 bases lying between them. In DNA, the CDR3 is TGCAGTGCTAGAAAGGCAGGTTTGGTCAATGAGCAGTTCTTC. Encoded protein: CSARKAGLVNEQFF.

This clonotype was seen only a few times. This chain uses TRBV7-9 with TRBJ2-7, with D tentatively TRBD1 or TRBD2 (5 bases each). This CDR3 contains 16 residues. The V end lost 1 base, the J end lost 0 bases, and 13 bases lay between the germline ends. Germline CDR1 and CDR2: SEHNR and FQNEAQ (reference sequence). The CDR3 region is CASSLGGPRSSYEQYF. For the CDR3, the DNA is TGTGCCAGCAGCTTAGGGGGACCGAGGAGCTCCTACGAGCAGTACTTC.

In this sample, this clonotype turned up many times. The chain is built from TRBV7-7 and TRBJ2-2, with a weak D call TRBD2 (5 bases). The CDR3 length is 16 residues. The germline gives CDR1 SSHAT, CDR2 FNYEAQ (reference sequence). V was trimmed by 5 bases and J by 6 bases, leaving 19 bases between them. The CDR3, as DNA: TGTGCCAGCAGCCCATCCGCGGGTATCCTGCCCGGGGAGCTGTTTTTT. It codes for CASSPSAGILPGELFF.

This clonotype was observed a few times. CDR3 nucleotides: TGCAGTGCCAAAGGGGCTAGCGGGAGTGATTACAATGAGCAGTTCTTC. Its translation is CSAKGASGSDYNEQFF. This chain connects TRBV20-1 to TRBJ2-1, with 10 bases lining up with TRBD2. CDR1 is DFQATT and CDR2 is SNEGSKA in the germline V gene (reference sequence). CDR3 size: 16 residues. V trimming: 6 bases; J trimming: 4 bases; junction bases outside the gene matches: 12.

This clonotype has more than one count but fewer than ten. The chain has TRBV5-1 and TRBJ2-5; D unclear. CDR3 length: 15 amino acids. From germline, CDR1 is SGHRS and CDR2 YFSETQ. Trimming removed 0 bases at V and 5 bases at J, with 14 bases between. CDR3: CASSLVFKAGETQYF. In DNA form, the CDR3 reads TGCGCCAGCAGCTTGGTATTCAAGGCCGGTGAGACCCAGTACTTC.